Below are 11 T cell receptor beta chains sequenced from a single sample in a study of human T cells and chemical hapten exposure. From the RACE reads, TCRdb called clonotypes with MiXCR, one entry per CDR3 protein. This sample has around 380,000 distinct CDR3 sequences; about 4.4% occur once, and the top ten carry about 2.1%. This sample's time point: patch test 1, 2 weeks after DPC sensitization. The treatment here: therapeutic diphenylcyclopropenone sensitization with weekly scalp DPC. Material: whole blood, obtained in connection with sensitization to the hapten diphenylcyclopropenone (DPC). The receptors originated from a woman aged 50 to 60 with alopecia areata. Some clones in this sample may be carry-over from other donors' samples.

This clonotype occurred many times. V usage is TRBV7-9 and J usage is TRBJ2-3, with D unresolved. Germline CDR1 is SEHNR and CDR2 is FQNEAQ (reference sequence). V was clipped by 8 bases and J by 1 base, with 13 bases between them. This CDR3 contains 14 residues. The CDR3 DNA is TGTGCCAGCGCAGAGTCCAGAGGCACAGATACGCAGTATTTT. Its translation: CASAESRGTDTQYF.

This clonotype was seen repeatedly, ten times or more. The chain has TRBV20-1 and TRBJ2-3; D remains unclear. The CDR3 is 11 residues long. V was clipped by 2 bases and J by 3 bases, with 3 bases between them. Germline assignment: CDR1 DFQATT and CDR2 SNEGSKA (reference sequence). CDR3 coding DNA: TGCAGTGCTAGACCAACAGATACGCAGTATTTT. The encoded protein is CSARPTDTQYF.

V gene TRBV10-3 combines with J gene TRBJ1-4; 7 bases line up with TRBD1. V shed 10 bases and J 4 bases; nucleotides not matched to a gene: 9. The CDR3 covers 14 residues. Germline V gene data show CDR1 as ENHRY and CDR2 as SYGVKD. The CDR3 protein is CATWPGQNNEKLFF. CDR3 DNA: TGTGCCACCTGGCCGGGACAGAATAATGAAAAACTGTTTTTT.

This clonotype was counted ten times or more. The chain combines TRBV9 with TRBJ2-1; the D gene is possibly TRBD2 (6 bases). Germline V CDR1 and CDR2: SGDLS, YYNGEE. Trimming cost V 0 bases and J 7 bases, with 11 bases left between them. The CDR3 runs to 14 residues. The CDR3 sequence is CASSVEGAGNEQFF. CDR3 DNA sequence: TGTGCCAGCAGCGTAGAAGGGGCGGGAAATGAGCAGTTCTTC.

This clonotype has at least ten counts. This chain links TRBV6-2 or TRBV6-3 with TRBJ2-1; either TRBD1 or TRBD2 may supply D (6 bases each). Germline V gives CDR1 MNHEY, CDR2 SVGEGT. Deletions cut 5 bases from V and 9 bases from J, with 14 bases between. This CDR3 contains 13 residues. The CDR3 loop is CASSRFGGGEQFF. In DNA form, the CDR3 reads TGTGCCAGCAGTAGGTTCGGGGGCGGTGAGCAGTTCTTC.

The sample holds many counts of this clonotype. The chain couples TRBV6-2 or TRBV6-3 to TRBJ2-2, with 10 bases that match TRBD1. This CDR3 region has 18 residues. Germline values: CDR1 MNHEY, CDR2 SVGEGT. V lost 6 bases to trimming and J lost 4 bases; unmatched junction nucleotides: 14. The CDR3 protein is CASSQLPGQGRITGELFF. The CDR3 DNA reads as TGTGCCAGCAGCCAACTTCCGGGACAGGGGAGGATCACCGGGGAGCTGTTTTTT.

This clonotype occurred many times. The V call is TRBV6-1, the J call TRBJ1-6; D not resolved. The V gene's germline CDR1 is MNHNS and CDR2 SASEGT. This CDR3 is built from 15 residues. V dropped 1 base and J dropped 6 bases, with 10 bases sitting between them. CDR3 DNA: TGTGCCAGCAGTGAAGTAGGGAGGAGTAATTCACCCCTCCACTTT. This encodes CASSEVGRSNSPLHF.

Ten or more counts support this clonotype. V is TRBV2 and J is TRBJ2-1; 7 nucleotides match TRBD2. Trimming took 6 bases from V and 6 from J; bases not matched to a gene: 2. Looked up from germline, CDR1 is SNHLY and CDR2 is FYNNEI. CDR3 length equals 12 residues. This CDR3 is CASRREPNEQFF. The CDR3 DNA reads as TGTGCCAGCAGGCGGGAGCCCAATGAGCAGTTCTTC.

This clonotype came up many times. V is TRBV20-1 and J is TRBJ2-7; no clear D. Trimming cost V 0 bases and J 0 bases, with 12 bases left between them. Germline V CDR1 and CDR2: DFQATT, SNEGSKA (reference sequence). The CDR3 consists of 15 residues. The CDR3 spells CSARDVMRNSYEQYF. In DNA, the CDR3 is TGCAGTGCTAGAGACGTCATGAGGAACTCCTACGAGCAGTACTTC.

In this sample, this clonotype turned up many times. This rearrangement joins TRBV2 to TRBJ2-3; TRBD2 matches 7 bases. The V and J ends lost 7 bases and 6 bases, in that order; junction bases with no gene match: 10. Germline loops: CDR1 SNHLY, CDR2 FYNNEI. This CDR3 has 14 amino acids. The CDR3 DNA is TGTGCCAGCAATCCGGGACTAAGACTGGATACGCAGTATTTT. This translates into CASNPGLRLDTQYF.

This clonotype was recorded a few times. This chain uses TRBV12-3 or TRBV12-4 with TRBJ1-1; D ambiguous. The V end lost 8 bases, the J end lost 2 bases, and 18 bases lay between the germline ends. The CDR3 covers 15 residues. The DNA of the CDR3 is TGTGCCAGCGGGGAGACGACCACCATCAACACTGAAGCTTTCTTT. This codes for CASGETTTINTEAFF.